This TCR beta chain derives from a study of cytomegalovirus exposure and HLA in healthy donors. Study in general: Of 300 to 500 genotyped donors, about 81% clustered with self-reported Caucasian donors.

The germline V gene encodes CDR1 SGHNT and CDR2 YYREEE (reference sequence). V lost 4 bases to trimming and J lost 3 bases; unmatched junction nucleotides: 14. CDR3 size: 18 residues. Primers: 60 Vbeta forward and 13 Jbeta reverse. Repertoires were generated with immunoSEQ multiplex PCR, while TCRdb's copy carries only in-frame clones and drops some. The sample includes about 210,000 clones. The study's findings and limits: The listing of roughly 160 TCR beta chains classed them as cytomegalovirus-associated. TCR beta V segments were, for the most part, productive about 87% or about 30% of the time in an earlier analysis. According to a later analysis, most TCR beta chains associated with CMV appeared HLA-restricted.

To note about this clone: What it recognizes is unknown.

Specimen: PBMCs. This receptor was obtained from a woman in her 30s in good health and CMV-seropositive. The chain has TRBV5-4 and TRBJ1-2, with 11 bases lining up with TRBD1. The CDR3 sequence: CASSRILGQGDEHYGYTF. CDR3 in DNA: TGTGCCAGCAGCCGCATTCTGGGACAGGGGGATGAGCACTATGGCTACACCTTC.